This T cell receptor beta chain derives from a study of blood T cell repertoires in COVID-19 (dated by TCRdb to 2018 to 2021). Notes on the research overall: Samples from collaborators originated in the United States, Italy and Spain and spanned both the acute and convalescent phases of COVID-19. The prospective study material was composed of cDNA or gDNA derived from T cells, B-cell-depleted T cells, or PBMCs. Deeply sampled blood TCRbeta repertoires from subjects exposed to, actively infected with, or recovered from COVID-19 were included in the dataset. The repertoires were released in a freely available public database intended as a resource for research on the immune response to SARS-CoV-2. The samples were drawn from two sources: the first 160 participants of the ongoing ImmuneRACE study, and 1,000 to 1,500 subjects contributed by 6 global collaborators. The sample metadata nearly always contained a de-identified subject ID, COVID-19 status, age in years and sex. Where HLA class I and class II types were available, the types were taken from metadata supplied by the sample provider, not from assay-based typing.

The V end gives up 1 base and the J end 6 bases, leaving 8 bases in the junction not matched to a gene. CDR1 SGHTA and CDR2 FQGNSA were looked up in the germline V gene. CDR3 length: 16 amino acids, cysteine to phenylalanine. The only DNA kept is the CDR3, 48 bases in frame from the first base. The immunoSEQ Assay, a bias-controlled multiplex PCR, was used to amplify TCRbeta CDR3 regions from genomic DNA. Per the original workflow: The number of nucleated cells in each sample was estimated from the amplification of reference gene primers within the assay. To quantify the absolute abundance of each unique TCRbeta CDR3 rearrangement, sequence reads were collapsed and filtered. Productive Simpson clonality was computed per sample as the square root of Simpson's diversity index over productive rearrangements. TCRdb holds this immuneACCESS table with in-frame rearrangements only. Some clones are missing; in checked studies, unresolved V genes explain under half, and the rest has no known cause. The V and J calls and clone size are taken from that table; D and trimming were inferred from the DNA. The sample table shows roughly 120,000 clones, and roughly 79% are seen once. Of the sample, about 2% is held by the ten largest clones.

Each collaborating institution followed its own protocols to collect whole blood in K2EDTA tubes. For TCRbeta analysis, collaborator samples were shipped as frozen whole blood, as isolated PBMCs, or as DNA extracted from either sample type. This clone has a single count. The antigen it recognizes is unknown. No quality values exist for individual bases; no much larger clone is one base distant. Overall study results and their limits: The amount of clinical and demographic metadata varied by source and participant and was provided uncurated.

The chain was built from TRBV7-2 and TRBJ2-1; TRBD1 matches 8 bases in the middle. Sequenced input: peripheral blood. This TCR was recovered from a man aged 70 or older with acute or convalescent COVID-19. The CDR3 sequence is CASSLVGQGAGNEQFF. At the DNA level, the sequence is TGTGCCAGCAGCTTAGTGGGGCAGGGGGCCGGCAATGAGCAGTTCTTC.